The 28 T cell receptor beta chains given below trace back to one sample, sequenced in a study of STAT5B mutations in CD4+ large granular lymphocyte leukemia. Here immunoSEQ multiplex PCR was the method, and the copy in TCRdb shows in-frame clones only, minus some. The repertoire includes more than 30,000 clones, 65% to 80% of them detected once, and about 2% sits in the top ten. The sequenced material came from CD4+ T cells from blood buffy coats. The receptor source for this set is a human donor in good health.

This chain uses TRBV5-1 with TRBJ2-3; D is tentatively TRBD1 or TRBD2 (5 bases each). V shed 3 bases and J shed 0 bases, with 14 bases lying between them. This CDR3 has 16 amino acids. The germline CDR1 and CDR2 sequences are SGHRS and YFSETQ. CDR3 sequence (DNA): TGCGCCAGCAGCTACGATGGGGGATATAGCACAGATACGCAGTATTTT. Amino acids: CASSYDGGYSTDTQYF. The full variable domain, its missing parts supplied by reference TRBV5-1 and TRBJ2-3, is KAGVTQTPRYLIKTRGQQVTLSCSPISGHRSVSWYQQTPGQGLQFLFEYFSETQRNKGNFPGRFSGRQFSNSRSEMNVSTLELGDSALYLCASSYDGGYSTDTQYFGPGTRLTVL.

This sequence joins TRBV30 and TRBJ2-1, with D tentatively TRBD2 (5 bases). The germline V gene encodes CDR1 GTSNPN and CDR2 SVGIG (reference sequence). This CDR3 region has 16 residues. Between the trimmed V and J ends, which lost 3 bases and 9 bases, there was a span of 24 bases. Here the CDR3 DNA reads TGTGCCTGGAGAGTAAGGAGGCGGCACACGATAGGTGAGCAGTTCTTC. This codes for CAWRVRRRHTIGEQFF.

The CDR3 sequence: CASSLLSGSDTQYF. The CDR3 DNA is TGTGCCAGCAGCTTACTTAGCGGGAGCGATACGCAGTATTTT. V and J are TRBV11-2 and TRBJ2-3; 9 nucleotides agree with TRBD2. V shed 2 bases and J 6 bases; nucleotides not matched to a gene: 3. Germline-derived CDR1 and CDR2 are SGHAT and FQNNGV. This CDR3 contains 14 residues.

J is TRBJ1-3 and V is TRBV19, with TRBD1 as a possible D gene (6 bases). Deletions cut 3 bases from V and 0 bases from J, with 12 bases between. Germline lookup yields CDR1 LNHDA and CDR2 SQIVND (reference sequence). The CDR3 totals 16 residues. CDR3 in DNA: TGTGCCAGTAGTATCGGACAGTCCTACTCTGGAAACACCATATATTTT. Protein product: CASSIGQSYSGNTIYF.

The chain couples TRBV6-5 to TRBJ1-1, with a tentative D call TRBD1 (6 bases). V was shortened by 4 bases and J by 4 bases, with 13 bases between the two germline ends. Germline CDR1 MNHEY, CDR2 SVGAGI. The CDR3 has 14 residues. CDR3 protein: CASSSLSGATEAFF. The DNA of the CDR3 is TGTGCCAGCAGTTCCCTTTCGGGGGCCACTGAAGCTTTCTTT.

This chain links TRBV9 with TRBJ2-3; 11 nucleotides match TRBD2. The V gene end was trimmed by 3 bases and the J gene end by 3 bases; junction bases not matched to a gene: 3. Germline V gives CDR1 SGDLS, CDR2 YYNGEE. There are 15 residues in the CDR3. This CDR3 is CASSDSGRGTDTQYF. The CDR3 nucleotides read TGTGCCAGCAGCGATAGCGGGAGGGGAACAGATACGCAGTATTTT.

This clone showed up just once. The chain uses TRBV7-9 and TRBJ1-2; 7 nucleotides agree with TRBD1. Per germline, CDR1 SEHNR and CDR2 FQNEAQ (reference sequence). V shed 7 bases and J 4 bases; nucleotides not matched to a gene: 12. The CDR3 is made up of 15 amino acids. Here the CDR3 reads CASTYQTGVIYGYTF. Written as DNA, the CDR3 is TGTGCCAGCACCTATCAAACAGGGGTCATCTATGGCTACACCTTC.

The V and J genes are TRBV5-1 and TRBJ1-2; D is possibly TRBD1 (6 bases). CDR1 SGHRS and CDR2 YFSETQ come from the germline V gene. Trimming took 0 bases from V and 4 from J, leaving 13 bases between them. CDR3 size: 15 residues. In DNA, the CDR3 is TGCGCCAGCAGCTTGGTCCCAGGACAGACCTATGGCTACACCTTC. Translation gives CASSLVPGQTYGYTF. Full variable domain (rest looked up from reference TRBV5-1 and TRBJ1-2): KAGVTQTPRYLIKTRGQQVTLSCSPISGHRSVSWYQQTPGQGLQFLFEYFSETQRNKGNFPGRFSGRQFSNSRSEMNVSTLELGDSALYLCASSLVPGQTYGYTFGSGTRLTVV.

The chain employs TRBV5-1 and TRBJ2-5, with 11 bases fitting TRBD2. Germline CDR1 and CDR2: SGHRS and YFSETQ. V lost 4 bases, J lost 4 bases, and 9 bases stayed unmatched. The CDR3 is made up of 16 amino acids. The CDR3 region is CASSHKPGLAAETQYF. The CDR3 bases are TGCGCCAGCAGCCACAAACCGGGACTAGCGGCAGAGACCCAGTACTTC.

This chain uses TRBV27 with TRBJ2-3; the D gene is possibly TRBD2 (6 bases). The V end lost 3 bases, the J end lost 0 bases, and 10 bases lay between the germline ends. CDR3 length: 15 amino acids. The germline V gene has CDR1 MNHEY and CDR2 SMNVEV (reference sequence). CDR3 DNA: TGTGCCAGCAGTTTGGGGGGTGCTAGCACAGATACGCAGTATTTT. Translating gives CASSLGGASTDTQYF.

The J gene is TRBJ1-6, the V gene TRBV12-5; TRBD1 might be the D (5 bases). The CDR3 is made up of 14 amino acids. V was pared by 6 bases and J by 7 bases, with 13 bases between. Germline CDR1 is LGHNT and CDR2 is FRNRAP. In DNA form, the CDR3 reads TGTGCTAGTGGCCTGGACACCAGGAATTCACCCCTCCACTTT. Its protein product is CASGLDTRNSPLHF.

V gene TRBV29-1 combines with J gene TRBJ1-1; 7 nucleotides match TRBD1. The ends lost 6 bases at V and 7 bases at J; junction bases unmatched: 8. The CDR3 totals 12 residues. Germline V gene lookup returns CDR1 SQVTM and CDR2 ANQGSEA. CDR3 loop: CSVRTGAFEAFF. The CDR3 DNA is TGCAGCGTGCGAACAGGGGCCTTTGAAGCTTTCTTT.

The V call is TRBV11-2, the J call TRBJ2-7; 8 nucleotides align to TRBD2. The length of the CDR3 is 17 residues. The ends lost 4 bases at V and 1 base at J; junction bases unmatched: 12. Per the germline V gene, CDR1 is SGHAT and CDR2 is FQNNGV. CDR3 in DNA: TGTGCCAGCAGCTCCTTGTCGGGGCGGGGGGAATCCTACGAGCAGTACTTC. Its translation is CASSSLSGRGESYEQYF.

J is TRBJ2-5 and V is TRBV10-3, with 9 bases lining up with TRBD1. The CDR3 length is 14 residues. The ends lost 7 bases at V and 2 bases at J; junction bases unmatched: 5. Germline CDR1 and CDR2: ENHRY and SYGVKD. The CDR3 sequence is CAINDRGGQETQYF. In nucleotides, the CDR3 is TGTGCCATCAACGACAGGGGGGGACAAGAGACCCAGTACTTC.

The CDR3 here is CAIVRSHIYGYTF. The DNA of the CDR3 is TGTGCCATCGTTAGGTCGCACATCTATGGCTACACCTTC. This chain uses TRBV6-1 with TRBJ1-2; D is uncertain. Germline V lookup: CDR1 MNHNS, CDR2 SASEGT. Trimming pared 10 bases from V and 4 bases from J, leaving 16 bases between. The CDR3 runs to 13 residues.

The CDR3 sequence is CASSYSTGTGTTEAFF. The CDR3 bases are TGTGCCAGCAGTTACTCTACCGGGACAGGGACCACTGAAGCTTTCTTT. The V and J genes are TRBV6-5 and TRBJ1-1; 9 nucleotides align to TRBD1. The J segment lost 4 bases and the V segment lost 0 bases, leaving 6 bases of the junction unmatched. The CDR3 extends over 16 amino acids. Germline CDR1 MNHEY, CDR2 SVGAGI.

Here the CDR3 DNA reads TGTGCCTGGATGGGACAGTGGAGCACCGGGGAGCTGTTTTTT. Protein: CAWMGQWSTGELFF. The rearrangement joins TRBV30 to TRBJ2-2; TRBD1 agrees at 7 bases. Per germline, CDR1 GTSNPN and CDR2 SVGIG (reference sequence). The V segment lost 4 bases and the J segment 4 bases; nucleotides outside the gene matches: 6. The CDR3 extends over 14 amino acids. The full variable domain, in which reference TRBV30 and TRBJ2-2 provide the parts outside the CDR3, is SQTIHQWPATLVQPVGSPLSLECTVEGTSNPNLYWYRQAAGRGLQLLFYSVGIGQISSEVPQNLSASRPQDRQFILSSKKLLLSDSGFYLCAWMGQWSTGELFFGEGSRLTVL.

The chain combines TRBV27 with TRBJ2-3, with 11 bases fitting TRBD1. The germline V gene has CDR1 MNHEY and CDR2 SMNVEV (reference sequence). Trimming took 9 bases from V and 4 from J; bases not matched to a gene: 18. The CDR3 is made up of 18 amino acids. CDR3 region: CARRYWDRGLGRADTQYF. The CDR3 DNA is TGTGCCAGGAGATATTGGGACAGGGGGTTGGGGCGGGCAGATACGCAGTATTTT.

This clone was observed once. The V and J genes are TRBV2 and TRBJ1-4, with TRBD1 matching 8 bases. The CDR3 extends over 14 amino acids. V lost 6 bases and J lost 8; bases outside the gene matches: 8. Germline values: CDR1 SNHLY, CDR2 FYNNEI. The CDR3 DNA follows: TGTGCCAGCAGGGGACAGGTTATCCGGGAAAAACTGTTTTTT. Its translation is CASRGQVIREKLFF. The variable domain in full, with the rest retrieved from reference TRBV2 and TRBJ1-4, is EPEVTQTPSHQVTQMGQEVILRCVPISNHLYFYWYRQILGQKVEFLVSFYNNEISEKSEIFDDQFSVERPDGSNFTLKIRSTKLEDSAMYFCASRGQVIREKLFFGSGTQLSVL.

The rearrangement uses TRBV7-2 and TRBJ1-3; unclear D gene. CDR3 length: 13 residues. CDR1 is SGHTA and CDR2 is FQGNSA in the germline V gene. V was shortened by 5 bases and J by 2 bases, with 7 bases between the two germline ends. The CDR3 coding sequence is TGTGCCAGCAGCCCCTTAGCTGGAAACACCATATATTTT. Its protein is CASSPLAGNTIYF.

The V and J genes are TRBV6-6 and TRBJ1-2, with D uncertain. Trimming pared 0 bases from V and 7 bases from J, leaving 9 bases between. There are 13 residues in the CDR3. Germline CDR1 and CDR2: MNHNY and SVGAGI (reference sequence). CDR3 protein: CASSYSEGSGYTF. CDR3 sequence (DNA): TGTGCCAGCAGTTACTCCGAAGGGTCTGGCTACACCTTC.

V is TRBV25-1 and J is TRBJ2-5; D is unresolved. Between the trimmed V and J ends, which lost 5 bases and 5 bases, there was a span of 9 bases. The CDR3 length is 12 residues. CDR1 MGHDK and CDR2 SYGVNS come from the germline V gene. CDR3: CASSRSWETQYF. The CDR3 bases are TGTGCCAGCAGTCGGAGCTGGGAGACCCAGTACTTC.

This rearrangement joins TRBV10-3 to TRBJ2-5, with TRBD2 matching over 8 bases. In germline, CDR1 is ENHRY, CDR2 SYGVKD. V shed 4 bases and J 5 bases; nucleotides not matched to a gene: 6. This CDR3 contains 14 residues. The CDR3 nucleotides read TGTGCCATCAGTGCGGGAGGGGATGGGGAGACCCAGTACTTC. It encodes CAISAGGDGETQYF.

The V call is TRBV29-1, the J call TRBJ2-5, with D possibly matching TRBD1 (6 bases). The CDR3 has 14 residues. Germline V CDR1 and CDR2: SQVTM, ANQGSEA. Between the trimmed V and J ends, which lost 6 bases and 5 bases, there was a span of 19 bases. For the CDR3, the DNA is TGCAGCGTGACTGGGGACACTAGGGGGGAGACCCAGTACTTC. Residues: CSVTGDTRGETQYF.

The CDR3 DNA reads TGCGCCAGCAGCTTGGATAGATCTTATGGCTACACCTTC. Its protein is CASSLDRSYGYTF. V and J are TRBV5-1 and TRBJ1-2; D is uncertain. The CDR3 runs to 13 residues. Per the germline V gene, CDR1 is SGHRS and CDR2 is YFSETQ. Trimming pared 0 bases from V and 5 bases from J, leaving 8 bases between. Based on the CDR3 plus reference TRBV5-1 and TRBJ1-2, the full variable domain is KAGVTQTPRYLIKTRGQQVTLSCSPISGHRSVSWYQQTPGQGLQFLFEYFSETQRNKGNFPGRFSGRQFSNSRSEMNVSTLELGDSALYLCASSLDRSYGYTFGSGTRLTVV.

The rearrangement joins TRBV5-1 to TRBJ2-3, with a possible D match to TRBD2 (7 bases). The germline gives CDR1 SGHRS, CDR2 YFSETQ. The length of the CDR3 is 16 residues. The V end lost 0 bases, the J end lost 5 bases, and 16 bases lay between the germline ends. The CDR3 loop is CASSLAPQGGGDTQYF. CDR3 in DNA: TGCGCCAGCAGCTTGGCCCCACAGGGCGGGGGAGATACGCAGTATTTT.

V and J are TRBV19 and TRBJ2-6; the match to TRBD1 covers 8 bases. V dropped 5 bases and J dropped 0; count of bases not matched to a gene: 6. The CDR3 consists of 17 residues. Germline V CDR1 and CDR2: LNHDA, SQIVND (reference sequence). CDR3 in DNA: TGTGCCAGTAGTCTACAGGGGGTTGTCTCTGGGGCCAACGTCCTGACTTTC. It encodes CASSLQGVVSGANVLTF.

This clone was counted only a few times. The chain is built from TRBV18 and TRBJ2-7; the D is unclear. Germline lookup yields CDR1 KGHSH and CDR2 LQKENI. The V end lost 5 bases, the J end lost 0 bases, and 2 bases lay between the germline ends. The CDR3 consists of 11 residues. CDR3 nucleotide sequence: TGTGCCAGCTCATCCTCCTACGAGCAGTACTTC. This codes for CASSSSYEQYF.